A selection of T cell receptor beta chains follows, all from one sample in a study of T cells in Graves' hyperthyroidism and ophthalmopathy. In TCRdb, the multiplex PCR reads were re-called with MiXCR into one record per CDR3 protein. Of under 250,000 distinct CDR3 sequences detected, about a sixth appear once; the ten largest clones hold approximately 50%. Sequenced sample: blood. Receptors originate from a man aged 50 to 60 with Graves' hyperthyroidism. Each CDR3 is given with its conserved first and last residue. D genes are given only for firm matches. Some rows have no size entry. The others give once, few or many, or a class for an expanded clone.

v_call: TRBV24-1
j_call: TRBJ2-1
clone_size: many
d_call: .
cdr3_nt: TGTGCCACCAGTGATTCGACGGACCACAATGAGCAGTTCTTC
cdr3_aa: CATSDSTDHNEQFF

v_call: TRBV6-2/TRBV6-3
j_call: TRBJ2-2
clone_size: .
d_call: TRBD2
cdr3_nt: TGTGCCAGCACCAAGGGGACTAGCGTCACCGGGGAGCTGTTTTTT
cdr3_aa: CASTKGTSVTGELFF

v_call: TRBV9
j_call: TRBJ1-2
clone_size: .
d_call: .
cdr3_nt: TGTGCCAGCAGCACGACAACCTACTATGGCTACACCTTC
cdr3_aa: CASSTTTYYGYTF

v_call: TRBV29-1
j_call: TRBJ2-3
clone_size: many
d_call: TRBD2
cdr3_nt: TGCAGCGTTACTAGCGGATCTTCCCGGGATACGCAGTATTTT
cdr3_aa: CSVTSGSSRDTQYF

v_call: TRBV27
j_call: TRBJ1-5
clone_size: many
d_call: .
cdr3_nt: TGTGCCAGCAGTTCCCACACGCCAAATCAGCCCCAGCATTTT
cdr3_aa: CASSSHTPNQPQHF

v_call: TRBV12-3/TRBV12-4
j_call: TRBJ2-3
clone_size: many
d_call: TRBD1
cdr3_nt: TGTGCCAGCAGTTCCCGGGACAGGGAATCAGATACGCAGTATTTT
cdr3_aa: CASSSRDRESDTQYF

v_call: TRBV12-3/TRBV12-4
j_call: TRBJ1-2
clone_size: many
d_call: .
cdr3_nt: TGTGCCAGCAGGCCCTCTGGGCTGGAGGGCTACACCTTC
cdr3_aa: CASRPSGLEGYTF

v_call: TRBV9
j_call: TRBJ2-7
clone_size: few
d_call: TRBD1
cdr3_nt: TGTGCCAGGAGACACAGGGGTGAATTAGGCTACGAGCAGTACTTC
cdr3_aa: CARRHRGELGYEQYF

v_call: TRBV7-2
j_call: TRBJ1-1
clone_size: .
d_call: .
cdr3_nt: TGTGCCAGCAGCTTAAGTCTTGTTGGGTACACTGAAGCTTTCTTT
cdr3_aa: CASSLSLVGYTEAFF

v_call: TRBV28
j_call: TRBJ1-1
clone_size: many
d_call: .
cdr3_nt: TGTGCCAGCAGGAAACTCCGAGAGGCCACTGAAGCTTTCTTT
cdr3_aa: CASRKLREATEAFF

v_call: TRBV13
j_call: TRBJ2-1
clone_size: many
d_call: .
cdr3_nt: TGTGCCAGCAGCTTAAGGGAGATCTACAATGAGCAGTTCTTC
cdr3_aa: CASSLREIYNEQFF

v_call: TRBV6-9
j_call: TRBJ2-7
clone_size: .
d_call: TRBD2
cdr3_nt: TGTGCCAGCAGTTACCAGGGACTAGCGGGATACGAGCAGTACTTC
cdr3_aa: CASSYQGLAGYEQYF

v_call: TRBV29-1
j_call: TRBJ1-2
clone_size: few
d_call: .
cdr3_nt: TGCAGCGTTGAAGATGACCGTCGGCAGGGTATGGTTGGAGGCTACACCTTC
cdr3_aa: CSVEDDRRQGMVGGYTF

v_call: TRBV3-1
j_call: TRBJ2-6
clone_size: few
d_call: TRBD1
cdr3_nt: TGTGCCAGCAGCCAAACCGGGACAGGGGCTGGGGCCAACGTCCTGACTTTC
cdr3_aa: CASSQTGTGAGANVLTF

v_call: TRBV20-1
j_call: TRBJ2-3
clone_size: many
d_call: TRBD2
cdr3_nt: TGCAGTGCTCCACTCCTCCCGGGACTAGGGGAGGTAGATACGCAGTATTTT
cdr3_aa: CSAPLLPGLGEVDTQYF

v_call: TRBV12-3/TRBV12-4
j_call: TRBJ2-3
clone_size: many
d_call: TRBD2
cdr3_nt: TGTGCCAGCAGCACTCTACCGGGAGGAGATACGCAGTATTTT
cdr3_aa: CASSTLPGGDTQYF

v_call: TRBV30
j_call: TRBJ2-3
clone_size: .
d_call: .
cdr3_nt: TGTGCCTGGTCCTTGGGCGGAGTAACAGATACGCAGTATTTT
cdr3_aa: CAWSLGGVTDTQYF

v_call: TRBV28
j_call: TRBJ2-2
clone_size: .
d_call: .
cdr3_nt: TGTGCCAGCACTTCAACCCCCCCTGGCCCCGGGGAGCTGTTTTTT
cdr3_aa: CASTSTPPGPGELFF

v_call: TRBV19
j_call: TRBJ1-1
clone_size: .
d_call: TRBD1
cdr3_nt: TGTGCCAGTAGTCCCGGCCGGACAGGGGACACTGAAGCTTTCTTT
cdr3_aa: CASSPGRTGDTEAFF

v_call: TRBV28
j_call: TRBJ2-5
clone_size: many
d_call: TRBD2
cdr3_nt: TGTGCCAGCAGTTTAGTGGCGGGAGGGACGGAGACCCAGTACTTC
cdr3_aa: CASSLVAGGTETQYF

v_call: TRBV10-3
j_call: TRBJ2-7
clone_size: many
d_call: TRBD2
cdr3_nt: TGTGCCATCAGTGTGGAACTAGCGGGAGTCCTCTCCTACGAGCAGTACTTC
cdr3_aa: CAISVELAGVLSYEQYF

v_call: TRBV10-3
j_call: TRBJ2-3
clone_size: many
d_call: .
cdr3_nt: TGTGCCATCAGTGGTCTCGGGCGATTCACAGATACGCAGTATTTT
cdr3_aa: CAISGLGRFTDTQYF